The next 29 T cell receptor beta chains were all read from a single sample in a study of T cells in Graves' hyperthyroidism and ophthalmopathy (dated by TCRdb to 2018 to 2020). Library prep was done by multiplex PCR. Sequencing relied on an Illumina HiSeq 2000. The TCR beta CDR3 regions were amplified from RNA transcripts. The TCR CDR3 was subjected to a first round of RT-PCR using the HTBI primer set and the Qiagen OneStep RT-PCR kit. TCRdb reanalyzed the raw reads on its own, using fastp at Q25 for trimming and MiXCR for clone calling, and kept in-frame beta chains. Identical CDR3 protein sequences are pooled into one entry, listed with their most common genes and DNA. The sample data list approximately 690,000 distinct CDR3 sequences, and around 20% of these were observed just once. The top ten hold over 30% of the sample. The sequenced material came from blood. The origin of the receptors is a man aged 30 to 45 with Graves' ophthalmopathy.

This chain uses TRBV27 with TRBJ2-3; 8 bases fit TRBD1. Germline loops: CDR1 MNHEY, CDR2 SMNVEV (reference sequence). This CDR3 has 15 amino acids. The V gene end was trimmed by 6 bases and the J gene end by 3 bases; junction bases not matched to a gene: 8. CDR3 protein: CASSLGQGETDTQYF. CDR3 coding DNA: TGTGCCAGCAGCCTCGGACAGGGTGAAACAGATACGCAGTATTTT.

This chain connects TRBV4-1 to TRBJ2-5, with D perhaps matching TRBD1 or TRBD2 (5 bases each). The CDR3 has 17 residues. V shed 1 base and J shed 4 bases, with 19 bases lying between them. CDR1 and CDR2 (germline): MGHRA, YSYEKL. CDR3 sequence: CASSQGGSERTPETQYF. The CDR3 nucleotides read TGCGCCAGCAGCCAAGGCGGTTCCGAGCGGACACCAGAGACCCAGTACTTC.

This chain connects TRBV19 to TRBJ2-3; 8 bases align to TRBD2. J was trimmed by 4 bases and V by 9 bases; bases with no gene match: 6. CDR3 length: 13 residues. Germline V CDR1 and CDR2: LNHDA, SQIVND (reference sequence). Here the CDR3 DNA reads TGTGCCAGCTGGCCCGGGGGGGCAGATACGCAGTATTTT. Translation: CASWPGGADTQYF.

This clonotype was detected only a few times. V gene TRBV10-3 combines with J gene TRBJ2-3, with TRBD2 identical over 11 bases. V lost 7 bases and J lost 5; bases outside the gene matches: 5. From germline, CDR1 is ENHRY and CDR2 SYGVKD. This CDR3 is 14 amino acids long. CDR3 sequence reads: CAITRGLAGDTQYF. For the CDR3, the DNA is TGTGCCATCACCAGAGGACTAGCGGGAGATACGCAGTATTTT.

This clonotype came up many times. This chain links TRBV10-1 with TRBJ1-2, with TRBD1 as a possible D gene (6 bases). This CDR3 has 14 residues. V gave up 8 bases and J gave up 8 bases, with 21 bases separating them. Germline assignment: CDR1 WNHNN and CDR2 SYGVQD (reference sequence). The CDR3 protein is CASRVTRGKDGYTF. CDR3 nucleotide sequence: TGCGCCAGCCGCGTGACGAGGGGGAAGGACGGCTACACCTTC.

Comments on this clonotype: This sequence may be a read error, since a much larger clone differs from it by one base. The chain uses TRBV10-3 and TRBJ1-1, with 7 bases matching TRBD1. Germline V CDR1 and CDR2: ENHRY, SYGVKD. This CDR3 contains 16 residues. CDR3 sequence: CATSESLGQMNTEAFF. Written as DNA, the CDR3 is TGTGCCACCAGTGAGTCCCTGGGACAGATGAACACTGAAGCTTTCTTT.

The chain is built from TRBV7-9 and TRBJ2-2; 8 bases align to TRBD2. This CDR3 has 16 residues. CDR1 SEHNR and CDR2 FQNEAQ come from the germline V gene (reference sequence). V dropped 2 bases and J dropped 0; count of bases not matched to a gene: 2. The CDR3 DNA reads TGTGCCAGCAGCTTATCCGGGAGGGCGAACACCGGGGAGCTGTTTTTT. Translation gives CASSLSGRANTGELFF.

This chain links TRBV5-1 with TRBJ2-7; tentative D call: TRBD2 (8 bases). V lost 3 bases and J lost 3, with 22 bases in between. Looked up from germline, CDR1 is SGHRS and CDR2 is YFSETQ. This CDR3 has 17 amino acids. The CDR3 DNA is TGCGCCAGCAGCTCGTCGACGGGGGGGACAGATAACTACGAGCAGTACTTC. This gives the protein CASSSSTGGTDNYEQYF.

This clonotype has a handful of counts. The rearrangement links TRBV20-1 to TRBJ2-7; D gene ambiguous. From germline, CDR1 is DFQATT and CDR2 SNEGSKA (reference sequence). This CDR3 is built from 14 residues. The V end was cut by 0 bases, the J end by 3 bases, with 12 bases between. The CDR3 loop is CSARDLQLGYEQYF. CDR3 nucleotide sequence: TGCAGTGCTAGAGATCTCCAACTGGGCTACGAGCAGTACTTC.

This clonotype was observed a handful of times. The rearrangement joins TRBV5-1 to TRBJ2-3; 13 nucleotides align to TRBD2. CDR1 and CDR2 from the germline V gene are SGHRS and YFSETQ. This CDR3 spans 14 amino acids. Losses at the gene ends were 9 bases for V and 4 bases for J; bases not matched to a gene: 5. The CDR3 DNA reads TGCGCCACCGGGACTAGCGGGATAGCAGATACGCAGTATTTT. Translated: CATGTSGIADTQYF.

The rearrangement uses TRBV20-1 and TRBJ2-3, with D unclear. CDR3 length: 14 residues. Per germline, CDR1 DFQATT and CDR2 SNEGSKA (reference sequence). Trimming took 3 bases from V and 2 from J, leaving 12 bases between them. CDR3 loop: CSASKEIITDTQYF. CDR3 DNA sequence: TGCAGTGCTAGTAAGGAGATTATCACAGATACGCAGTATTTT.

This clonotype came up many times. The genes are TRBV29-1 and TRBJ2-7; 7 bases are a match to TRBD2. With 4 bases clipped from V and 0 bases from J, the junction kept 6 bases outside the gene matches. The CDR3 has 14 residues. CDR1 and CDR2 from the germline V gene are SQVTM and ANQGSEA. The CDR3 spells CSVVGGESSYEQYF. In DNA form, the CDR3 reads TGCAGCGTTGTTGGGGGGGAAAGCTCCTACGAGCAGTACTTC.

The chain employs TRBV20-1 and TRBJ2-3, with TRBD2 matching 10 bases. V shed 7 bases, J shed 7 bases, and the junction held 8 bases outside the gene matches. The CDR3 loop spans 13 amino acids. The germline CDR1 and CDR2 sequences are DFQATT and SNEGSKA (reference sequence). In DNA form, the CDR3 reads TGCAGTGGTTCTCTAGCGGGAGCAAATACGCAGTATTTT. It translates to CSGSLAGANTQYF.

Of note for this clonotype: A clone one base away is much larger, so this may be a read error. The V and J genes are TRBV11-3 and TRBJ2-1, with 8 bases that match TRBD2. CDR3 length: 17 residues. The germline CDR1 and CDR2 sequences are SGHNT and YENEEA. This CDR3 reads CASGLGPAGAGKDEQFF. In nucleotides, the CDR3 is TGTGCCAGCGGCTTGGGGCCAGCGGGAGCGGGGAAGGATGAGCAGTTCTTC.

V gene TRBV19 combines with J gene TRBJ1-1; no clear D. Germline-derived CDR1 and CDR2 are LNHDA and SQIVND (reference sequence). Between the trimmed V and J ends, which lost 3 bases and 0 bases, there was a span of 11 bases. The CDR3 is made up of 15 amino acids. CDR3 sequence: CASSISGSMNTEAFF. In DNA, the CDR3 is TGTGCCAGTAGTATCTCCGGCAGCATGAACACTGAAGCTTTCTTT.

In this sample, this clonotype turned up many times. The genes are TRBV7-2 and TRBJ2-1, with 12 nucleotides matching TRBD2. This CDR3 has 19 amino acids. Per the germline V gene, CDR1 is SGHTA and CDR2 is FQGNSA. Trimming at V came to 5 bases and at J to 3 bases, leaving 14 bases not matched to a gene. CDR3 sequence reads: CASSVRLAGALEGYNEQFF. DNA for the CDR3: TGTGCCAGCAGCGTTAGACTAGCGGGAGCGCTAGAGGGCTACAATGAGCAGTTCTTC.

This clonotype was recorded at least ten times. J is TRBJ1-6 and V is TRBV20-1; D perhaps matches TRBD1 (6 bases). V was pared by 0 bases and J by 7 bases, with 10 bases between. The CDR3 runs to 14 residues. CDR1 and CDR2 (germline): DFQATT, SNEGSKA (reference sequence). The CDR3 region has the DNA TGCAGTGCTAGAGATGACAGGCCAAATTCACCCCTCCACTTT. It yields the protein CSARDDRPNSPLHF.

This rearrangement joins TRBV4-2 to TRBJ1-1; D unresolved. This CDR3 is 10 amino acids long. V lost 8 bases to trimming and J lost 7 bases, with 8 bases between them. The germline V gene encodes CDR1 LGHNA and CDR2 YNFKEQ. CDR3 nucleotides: TGTGCCAGCGCCACTGTTGAAGCTTTCTTT. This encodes CASATVEAFF.

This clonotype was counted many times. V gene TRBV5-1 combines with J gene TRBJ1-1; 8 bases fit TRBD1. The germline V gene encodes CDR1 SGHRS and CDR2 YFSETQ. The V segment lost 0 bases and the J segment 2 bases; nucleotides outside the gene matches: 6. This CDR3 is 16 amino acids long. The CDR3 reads CASSLAAGGYNTEAFF. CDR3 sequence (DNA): TGCGCCAGCAGCTTGGCGGCAGGGGGCTATAACACTGAAGCTTTCTTT.

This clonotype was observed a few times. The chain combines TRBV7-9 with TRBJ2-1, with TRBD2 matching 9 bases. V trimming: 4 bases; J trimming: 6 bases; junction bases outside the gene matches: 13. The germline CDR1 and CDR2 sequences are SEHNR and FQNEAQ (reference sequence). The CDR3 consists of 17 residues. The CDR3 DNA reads TGTGCCAGCAGCTCCCATGCTTTGCGGGAGGGTTTCAATGAGCAGTTCTTC. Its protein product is CASSSHALREGFNEQFF.

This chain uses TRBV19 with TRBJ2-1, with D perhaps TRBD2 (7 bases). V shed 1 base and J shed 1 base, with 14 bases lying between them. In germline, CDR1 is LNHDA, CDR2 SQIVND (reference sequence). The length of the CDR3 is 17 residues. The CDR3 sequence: CASSIGMGGASYNEQFF. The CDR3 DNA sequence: TGTGCCAGTAGTATAGGAATGGGGGGGGCTTCCTACAATGAGCAGTTCTTC.

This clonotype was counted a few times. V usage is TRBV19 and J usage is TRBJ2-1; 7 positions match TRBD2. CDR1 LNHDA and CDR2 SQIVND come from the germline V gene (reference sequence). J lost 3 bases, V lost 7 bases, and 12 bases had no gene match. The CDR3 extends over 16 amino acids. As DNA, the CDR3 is TGTGCCAGTATCCCCAACGGAGCGGGAAACTACAATGAGCAGTTCTTC. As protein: CASIPNGAGNYNEQFF.

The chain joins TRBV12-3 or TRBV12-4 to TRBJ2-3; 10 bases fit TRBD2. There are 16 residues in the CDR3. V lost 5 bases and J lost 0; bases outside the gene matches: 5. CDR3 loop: CASSPLAGVSTDTQYF. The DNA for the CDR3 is TGTGCCAGCAGTCCCCTAGCGGGAGTGAGCACAGATACGCAGTATTTT.

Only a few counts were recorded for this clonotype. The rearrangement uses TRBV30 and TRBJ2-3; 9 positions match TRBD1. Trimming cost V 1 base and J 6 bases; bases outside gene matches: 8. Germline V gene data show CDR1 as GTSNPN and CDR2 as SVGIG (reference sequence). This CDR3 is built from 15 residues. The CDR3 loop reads CAWSGTGTGPDTQYF. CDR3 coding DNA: TGTGCCTGGAGTGGGACCGGGACAGGGCCCGATACGCAGTATTTT.

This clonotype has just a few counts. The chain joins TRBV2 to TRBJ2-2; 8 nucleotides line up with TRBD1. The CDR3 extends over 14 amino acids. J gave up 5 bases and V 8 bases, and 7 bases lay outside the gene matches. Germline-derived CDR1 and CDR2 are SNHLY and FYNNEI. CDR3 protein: CASGGQGGTGELFF. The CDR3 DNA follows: TGTGCCAGCGGCGGACAGGGAGGTACCGGGGAGCTGTTTTTT.

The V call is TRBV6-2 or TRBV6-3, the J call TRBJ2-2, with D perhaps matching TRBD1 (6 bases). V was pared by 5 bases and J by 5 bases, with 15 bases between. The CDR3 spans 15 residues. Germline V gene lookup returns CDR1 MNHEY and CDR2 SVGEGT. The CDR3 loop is CASSIQGGRTGELFF. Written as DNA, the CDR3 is TGTGCCAGCAGTATACAGGGCGGCCGGACCGGGGAGCTGTTTTTT.

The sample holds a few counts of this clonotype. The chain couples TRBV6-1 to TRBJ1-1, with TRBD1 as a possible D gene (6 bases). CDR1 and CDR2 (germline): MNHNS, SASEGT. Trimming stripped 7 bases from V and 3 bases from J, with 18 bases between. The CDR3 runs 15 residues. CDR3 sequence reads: CASTPRTDGYTEAFF. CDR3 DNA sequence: TGTGCCAGCACCCCAAGGACAGACGGGTACACTGAAGCTTTCTTT.

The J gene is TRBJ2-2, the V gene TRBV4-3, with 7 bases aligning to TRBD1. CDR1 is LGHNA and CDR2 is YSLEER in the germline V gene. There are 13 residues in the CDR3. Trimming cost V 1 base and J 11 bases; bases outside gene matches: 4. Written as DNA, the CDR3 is TGCGCCAGCAGCCAAGGTGACAGGGTCGAGCTGTTTTTT. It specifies CASSQGDRVELFF.

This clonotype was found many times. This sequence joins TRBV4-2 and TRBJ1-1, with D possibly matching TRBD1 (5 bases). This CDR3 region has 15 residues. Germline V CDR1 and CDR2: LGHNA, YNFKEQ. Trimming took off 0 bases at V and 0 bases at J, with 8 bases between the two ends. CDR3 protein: CASSQDGAVNTEAFF. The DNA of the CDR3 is TGTGCCAGCAGCCAAGATGGGGCAGTGAACACTGAAGCTTTCTTT.